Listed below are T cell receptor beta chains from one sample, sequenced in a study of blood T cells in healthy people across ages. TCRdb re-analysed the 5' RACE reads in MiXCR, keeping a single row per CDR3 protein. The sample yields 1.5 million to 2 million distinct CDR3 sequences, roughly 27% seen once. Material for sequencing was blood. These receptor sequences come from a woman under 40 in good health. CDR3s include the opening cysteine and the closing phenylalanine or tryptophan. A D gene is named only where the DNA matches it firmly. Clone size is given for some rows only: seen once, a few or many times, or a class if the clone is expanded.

cdr3_aa: CASSFRQGQEKLFF
cdr3_nt: TGCGCCAGCAGCTTTAGACAGGGTCAAGAAAAACTGTTTTTT
j_call: TRBJ1-4
clone_size: NA
v_call: TRBV5-1
d_call: TRBD1

cdr3_aa: CATKNRGQDYEQYF
cdr3_nt: TGTGCCACCAAAAACAGGGGGCAAGACTACGAGCAGTACTTC
j_call: TRBJ2-7
clone_size: many
v_call: TRBV10-3
d_call: TRBD1

cdr3_aa: CASSSYGTGGLGYTF
cdr3_nt: TGTGCCAGCAGTTCCTATGGGACAGGGGGCCTTGGCTACACCTTC
j_call: TRBJ1-2
clone_size: NA
v_call: TRBV12-3/TRBV12-4
d_call: TRBD1

cdr3_aa: CASRGQTQETQYF
cdr3_nt: TGTGCCAGCAGGGGACAGACCCAAGAGACCCAGTACTTC
j_call: TRBJ2-5
clone_size: few
v_call: TRBV2
d_call: TRBD1

cdr3_aa: CACSVQKSSYNEQFF
cdr3_nt: TGTGCCTGCAGTGTTCAAAAGAGCTCCTACAATGAGCAGTTCTTC
j_call: TRBJ2-1
clone_size: NA
v_call: TRBV27
d_call: NA

cdr3_aa: CASSERPGPLEETQYF
cdr3_nt: TGTGCCAGCAGCGAGAGACCGGGACCCCTCGAAGAGACCCAGTACTTC
j_call: TRBJ2-5
clone_size: few
v_call: TRBV9
d_call: NA

cdr3_aa: CASSLSLAGGIEQFF
cdr3_nt: TGCGCCAGCAGCTTGTCCCTAGCGGGGGGCATCGAGCAGTTCTTC
j_call: TRBJ2-1
clone_size: many
v_call: TRBV5-1
d_call: TRBD2

cdr3_aa: CASGRGSLPEAFF
cdr3_nt: TGTGCCAGCGGCCGGGGATCCCTCCCTGAAGCTTTCTTT
j_call: TRBJ1-1
clone_size: NA
v_call: TRBV6-5
d_call: NA

cdr3_aa: CASSPPGRSRETQYF
cdr3_nt: TGTGCCAGCAGCCCTCCTGGGCGGTCCCGAGAGACCCAGTACTTC
j_call: TRBJ2-5
clone_size: many
v_call: TRBV9
d_call: NA

cdr3_aa: CASSEGIQGRYGYTF
cdr3_nt: TGTGCCAGCAGTGAAGGTATTCAAGGGCGTTATGGCTACACCTTC
j_call: TRBJ1-2
clone_size: NA
v_call: TRBV2
d_call: NA

cdr3_aa: CASSLSGGRAHEQYF
cdr3_nt: TGTGCCAGCAGTTTATCAGGTGGCAGGGCTCACGAGCAGTACTTC
j_call: TRBJ2-7
clone_size: NA
v_call: TRBV27
d_call: NA

cdr3_aa: CAWRRGIEAFF
cdr3_nt: TGTGCCTGGAGGAGGGGAATTGAAGCTTTCTTT
j_call: TRBJ1-1
clone_size: few
v_call: TRBV30
d_call: NA

cdr3_aa: CASRDGIYEQYF
cdr3_nt: TGCGCCAGCAGGGACGGGATCTACGAGCAGTACTTC
j_call: TRBJ2-7
clone_size: once
v_call: TRBV5-1
d_call: NA

cdr3_aa: CASSLTSVNGEQFF
cdr3_nt: TGTGCCAGCAGCTTAACCAGTGTCAATGGTGAGCAGTTCTTC
j_call: TRBJ2-1
clone_size: NA
v_call: TRBV11-3
d_call: NA

cdr3_aa: CASSFTLSGRYEQYF
cdr3_nt: TGTGCCAGCAGTTTTACCCTTAGCGGGAGGTACGAGCAGTACTTC
j_call: TRBJ2-7
clone_size: many
v_call: TRBV12-3/TRBV12-4
d_call: TRBD2

cdr3_aa: CASRTSGRAGDTQYF
cdr3_nt: TGTGCCAGCAGGACTAGCGGGAGGGCAGGGGATACGCAGTATTTT
j_call: TRBJ2-3
clone_size: few
v_call: TRBV12-3/TRBV12-4
d_call: TRBD2

cdr3_aa: CASSPGTGVISGYTF
cdr3_nt: TGTGCCAGCAGTCCGGGGACAGGGGTAATTTCTGGCTACACCTTC
j_call: TRBJ1-2
clone_size: many
v_call: TRBV27
d_call: TRBD1

cdr3_aa: CASSPIGTILKMEQFF
cdr3_nt: TGCGCCAGCAGTCCCATTGGGACTATCCTTAAGATGGAGCAGTTCTTC
j_call: TRBJ2-1
clone_size: few
v_call: TRBV5-1
d_call: TRBD2

cdr3_aa: CSASDKRVYNEQFF
cdr3_nt: TGCAGTGCTAGTGACAAGCGTGTCTACAATGAGCAGTTCTTC
j_call: TRBJ2-1
clone_size: few
v_call: TRBV20-1
d_call: NA

cdr3_aa: CASSWGQGVIEQYF
cdr3_nt: TGCGCCAGCAGCTGGGGACAGGGGGTAATCGAGCAGTACTTC
j_call: TRBJ2-7
clone_size: NA
v_call: TRBV5-1
d_call: TRBD1

cdr3_aa: CASRQPLSPLHF
cdr3_nt: TGTGCCAGCAGACAGCCTCTTTCACCCCTCCACTTT
j_call: TRBJ1-6
clone_size: few
v_call: TRBV28
d_call: NA

cdr3_aa: CASSSQTGLLNEKLFF
cdr3_nt: TGTGCCAGCAGTTCTCAGACAGGTTTACTTAATGAAAAACTGTTTTTT
j_call: TRBJ1-4
clone_size: NA
v_call: TRBV7-2
d_call: NA

cdr3_aa: CATSSRGGTQETQYF
cdr3_nt: TGTGCCACCAGCAGTCGGGGCGGGACTCAAGAGACCCAGTACTTC
j_call: TRBJ2-5
clone_size: many
v_call: TRBV15
d_call: NA

cdr3_aa: CASSLGLAGLEQYF
cdr3_nt: TGTGCCAGCAGCTTGGGACTAGCGGGTTTGGAGCAGTACTTC
j_call: TRBJ2-7
clone_size: many
v_call: TRBV7-2
d_call: TRBD2

cdr3_aa: CASSRGQVINYGYTF
cdr3_nt: TGTGCCAGCAGCCGAGGACAGGTGATTAACTATGGCTACACCTTC
j_call: TRBJ1-2
clone_size: NA
v_call: TRBV7-2
d_call: TRBD1

cdr3_aa: CATSDPRTSGTSTDTQYF
cdr3_nt: TGTGCCACCAGTGACCCCCGGACTAGCGGGACCTCCACAGATACGCAGTATTTT
j_call: TRBJ2-3
clone_size: NA
v_call: TRBV24-1
d_call: TRBD2

cdr3_aa: CASSQADSQAAGYTF
cdr3_nt: TGTGCCAGCAGCCAAGCCGACAGCCAGGCGGCTGGCTACACCTTC
j_call: TRBJ1-2
clone_size: few
v_call: TRBV6-2/TRBV6-3
d_call: NA

cdr3_aa: CASSQANWDISNQPQHF
cdr3_nt: TGCGCCAGCAGCCAAGCGAATTGGGATATTAGCAATCAACCCCAGCATTTT
j_call: TRBJ1-5
clone_size: few
v_call: TRBV4-1
d_call: NA

cdr3_aa: CASSLKGTQTGVKLFF
cdr3_nt: TGTGCCAGCAGTTTAAAGGGAACGCAGACAGGGGTAAAACTGTTTTTT
j_call: TRBJ1-4
clone_size: NA
v_call: TRBV12-3/TRBV12-4
d_call: TRBD1